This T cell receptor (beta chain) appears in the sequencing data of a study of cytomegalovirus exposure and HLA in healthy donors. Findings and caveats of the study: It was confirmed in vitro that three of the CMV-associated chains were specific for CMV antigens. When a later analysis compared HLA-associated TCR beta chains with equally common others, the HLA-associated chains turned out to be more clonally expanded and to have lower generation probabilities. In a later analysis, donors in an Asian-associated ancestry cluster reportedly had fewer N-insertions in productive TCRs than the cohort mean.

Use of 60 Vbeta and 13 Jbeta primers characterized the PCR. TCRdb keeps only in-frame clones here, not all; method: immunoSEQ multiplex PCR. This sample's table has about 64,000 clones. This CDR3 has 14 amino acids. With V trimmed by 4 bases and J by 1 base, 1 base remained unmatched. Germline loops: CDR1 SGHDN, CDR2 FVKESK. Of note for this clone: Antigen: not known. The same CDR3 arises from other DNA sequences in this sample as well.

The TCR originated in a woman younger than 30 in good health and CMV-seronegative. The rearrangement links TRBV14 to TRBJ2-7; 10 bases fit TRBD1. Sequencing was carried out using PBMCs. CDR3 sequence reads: CASSRTGGSYEQYF. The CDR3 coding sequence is TGTGCCAGCAGCCGGACAGGGGGTTCCTACGAGCAGTACTTC.